The 15 T cell receptor beta chains listed next were all sequenced from one sample in a study of CD8 T cells in Susac syndrome. About 0.5 to 1 ug RNA was reverse transcribed with random hexamers. TCRdb itself ran the immunoSEQ multiplex PCR reads through MiXCR, one entry per CDR3 protein. The data hold more than 85,000 distinct CDR3 sequences, with around 97% observed a single time. Sequencing was performed on CD4+ T cells from PBMCs. These receptors were collected from a human donor in good health.

V usage is TRBV3-1 and J usage is TRBJ1-5; 7 nucleotides agree with TRBD1. Germline CDR1 reads LGHDT; CDR2 reads YNNKEL (reference sequence). V dropped 2 bases and J dropped 6; count of bases not matched to a gene: 1. This CDR3 is 13 amino acids long. CDR3 amino acids: CASSQQGVQPQHF. The CDR3 DNA is TGTGCCAGCAGCCAACAGGGGGTTCAGCCCCAGCATTTT.

The gene calls are TRBV20-1 and TRBJ1-1; D unclear. Trimming pared 3 bases from V and 5 bases from J, leaving 16 bases between. This CDR3 spans 14 amino acids. Germline V CDR1 and CDR2: DFQATT, SNEGSKA (reference sequence). Here the CDR3 reads CSASPWPGNTEAFF. Written as DNA, the CDR3 is TGCAGTGCTAGTCCCTGGCCAGGTAATACTGAAGCTTTCTTT.

For the CDR3, the DNA is TGTGCCAGCAGCCAAGTGCCCGGGGGGGCGACAGATACGCAGTATTTT. Translating gives CASSQVPGGATDTQYF. The chain has TRBV3-1 and TRBJ2-3, with 8 positions matching TRBD2. Germline values: CDR1 LGHDT, CDR2 YNNKEL (reference sequence). The CDR3 spans 16 residues. V trimming: 1 base; J trimming: 3 bases; junction bases outside the gene matches: 6.

This chain connects TRBV27 to TRBJ2-7; D perhaps matches TRBD1 (5 bases). The germline V and J ends were trimmed by 7 bases and 1 base, with 14 bases remaining between them. Germline V lookup: CDR1 MNHEY, CDR2 SMNVEV (reference sequence). This CDR3 is built from 14 residues. The CDR3 sequence is CASMTAGRSYEQYF. The DNA for the CDR3 is TGTGCCAGCATGACAGCAGGGCGTTCCTACGAGCAGTACTTC.

The V call is TRBV29-1, the J call TRBJ2-2; no definite D call. Germline CDR1 reads SQVTM; CDR2 reads ANQGSEA. The CDR3 consists of 12 residues. The V end lost 7 bases, the J end lost 3 bases, and 9 bases lay between the germline ends. CDR3 loop: CSARYYTGELFF. DNA of the CDR3: TGCAGCGCCAGGTACTACACCGGGGAGCTGTTTTTT.

The chain combines TRBV29-1 with TRBJ1-5; D not certain. CDR1 is SQVTM and CDR2 is ANQGSEA in the germline V gene. The CDR3 contains 12 residues. V lost 5 bases, J lost 8 bases, and 13 bases lay in between. CDR3 coding DNA: TGCAGCGTTTACCTGGCGGGTAAGCCCCAGCATTTT. Translating gives CSVYLAGKPQHF.

The chain recombines TRBV5-1 with TRBJ2-1, with TRBD2 matching 15 bases. This CDR3 region has 16 residues. CDR1 and CDR2 from the germline V gene are SGHRS and YFSETQ. The V segment lost 5 bases and the J segment 7 bases; nucleotides outside the gene matches: 7. The CDR3 DNA reads TGCGCCAGCAGATCCGGACTAGCGGGAGGGCAAAATGAGCAGTTCTTC. Protein: CASRSGLAGGQNEQFF.

The chain combines TRBV23-1 with TRBJ2-5; 8 positions match TRBD2. TRBV23-1 is identified as an open reading frame with a role that is uncertain. V trimming: 4 bases; J trimming: 1 base; junction bases outside the gene matches: 11. The CDR3 sequence is 17 residues long. CDR3 bases: TGCGCCAGCAGTCGGGGAAGGACTAGCCCGATCCAAGAGACCCAGTACTTC. Amino acid sequence: CASSRGRTSPIQETQYF.

The genes are TRBV4-2 and TRBJ2-7; 9 bases align to TRBD1. The CDR3 is 15 amino acids. V lost 0 bases and J lost 2; bases outside the gene matches: 2. Germline V gene lookup returns CDR1 LGHNA and CDR2 YNFKEQ. CDR3 sequence reads: CASSQEGTGTYEQYF. The CDR3 bases are TGTGCCAGCAGCCAAGAAGGGACAGGGACCTACGAGCAGTACTTC.

The chain combines TRBV12-3 or TRBV12-4 with TRBJ2-2; TRBD2 is a possible D gene (5 bases). V was cut by 2 bases and J by 1 base, with 11 bases left in between. The CDR3 spans 16 residues. The CDR3 nucleotides are TGTGCCAGCAGTTTATCGGTGGAGGTGAACACCGGGGAGCTGTTTTTT. Its protein is CASSLSVEVNTGELFF.

The V gene is TRBV2, the J gene TRBJ1-1; D is perhaps TRBD1 (6 bases). CDR3 length: 13 amino acids. The ends were cut back, 11 bases at V and 5 bases at J, with 18 bases in the middle. Looked up from germline, CDR1 is SNHLY and CDR2 is FYNNEI. The CDR3 region is CAAREGENTEAFF. CDR3 DNA: TGTGCCGCCAGGGAGGGGGAAAATACTGAAGCTTTCTTT.

The chain recombines TRBV19 with TRBJ1-2; possibly TRBD1 for D (6 bases). Trimming left V 3 bases short and J 4 bases short, with 18 bases between. Germline V gene data show CDR1 as LNHDA and CDR2 as SQIVND (reference sequence). The CDR3 totals 16 residues. The CDR3 reads CASSIGQTRPFYGYTF. The DNA for the CDR3 is TGTGCCAGTAGTATCGGACAGACCCGACCCTTCTATGGCTACACCTTC.

V gene TRBV24-1 combines with J gene TRBJ2-2, with a weak D call TRBD2 (5 bases). Per the germline V gene, CDR1 is KGHDR and CDR2 is SFDVKD. The V end lost 2 bases, the J end lost 2 bases, and 8 bases lay between the germline ends. The CDR3 sequence is 15 residues long. The CDR3 loop reads CATSDSGINTGELFF. CDR3 coding DNA: TGTGCCACCAGTGATTCCGGGATTAACACCGGGGAGCTGTTTTTT.

The rearrangement joins TRBV7-2 to TRBJ2-5, with unresolved D. Germline CDR1 is SGHTA and CDR2 is FQGNSA. The CDR3 extends over 11 amino acids. The ends were cut back, 2 bases at V and 9 bases at J, with 7 bases in the middle. The CDR3 DNA follows: TGTGCCAGCAGCTTAATGGTGGCCCAGTACTTC. Residues: CASSLMVAQYF.

This clonotype showed up just once. J is TRBJ1-1 and V is TRBV9, with a tentative D call TRBD1 (5 bases). This CDR3 is 14 amino acids long. V gave up 6 bases and J gave up 0 bases, with 12 bases separating them. Germline V gene sequence: CDR1 SGDLS, CDR2 YYNGEE. The CDR3 loop reads CASTPGQVNTEAFF. In DNA, the CDR3 is TGTGCCAGCACCCCGGGGCAGGTGAACACTGAAGCTTTCTTT.